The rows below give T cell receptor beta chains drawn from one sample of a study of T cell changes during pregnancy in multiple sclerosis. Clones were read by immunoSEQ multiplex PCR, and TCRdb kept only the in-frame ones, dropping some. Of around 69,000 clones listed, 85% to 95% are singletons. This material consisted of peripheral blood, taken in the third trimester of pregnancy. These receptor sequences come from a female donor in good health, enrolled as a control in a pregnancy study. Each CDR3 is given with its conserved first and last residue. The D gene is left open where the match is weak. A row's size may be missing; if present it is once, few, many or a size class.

TGTGCCATCAGTGAGTCGACGGGACAGCCATCCTACGAGCAGTACTTC,CAISESTGQPSYEQYF,TRBV10-3,-,TRBJ2-7,TRBD1
TGTGCCAGCAGCCAACCTAATGAAGGAGAGCGACAAGAGACCCAGTACTTC,CASSQPNEGERQETQYF,TRBV27,-,TRBJ2-5,-
TGTGCCAGCAGCTTCGGGGGGGCCGGGTCCTCTCGCACGCAGTATTTT,CASSFGGAGSSRTQYF,TRBV7-2,-,TRBJ2-3,TRBD2
TGTGCCAGAAGCGCCATACCGACCACAGGGGGGGAGAGCAATCAGCCCCAGCATTTT,CARSAIPTTGGESNQPQHF,TRBV5-3,-,TRBJ1-5,TRBD1
TGTGCCAGCAGTTTGTCCGGGACAGGGCCTTATGGCTACACCTTC,CASSLSGTGPYGYTF,TRBV27,-,TRBJ1-2,TRBD1
TGTGCCAGTAGTCAGGCTCGGGACTATCATACGCAGTATTTT,CASSQARDYHTQYF,TRBV19,-,TRBJ2-3,TRBD2
TGTGCCAGCCGGCTAGCGGGAGGAGTGAACACCGGGGAGCTGTTTTTT,CASRLAGGVNTGELFF,TRBV21-1,-,TRBJ2-2,-
TGTGCCAGCAGCTTAAGTACGGGAGGGAAATACAATGAGCAGTTCTTC,CASSLSTGGKYNEQFF,TRBV7-3,-,TRBJ2-1,TRBD2
TGTGCCTGGAGACTGCAACCCAATGAAAAACTGTTTTTT,CAWRLQPNEKLFF,TRBV30,-,TRBJ1-4,-
TGTGCCAGCAGACCTCGGGGGGGCTCCTACGAGCAGTACTTC,CASRPRGGSYEQYF,TRBV6-5,-,TRBJ2-7,TRBD2
TGTGCCAGCAGCTCCGGACTGGGAATCTCCTACGAGCAGTACTTC,CASSSGLGISYEQYF,TRBV7-8,-,TRBJ2-7,-
TGTGCCAGTAGTCCTCAGGGGAAGACCCAGTACTTC,CASSPQGKTQYF,TRBV19,-,TRBJ2-5,-
TGTGCCAGCAGCCTAGACAGGGACGCTGAAGCTTTCTTT,CASSLDRDAEAFF,TRBV7-2,-,TRBJ1-1,TRBD1
TGTGCCAGCAGCTTAAATCCGGGACAGGGTTCCGAGCAGTACTTC,CASSLNPGQGSEQYF,TRBV7-3,once,TRBJ2-7,TRBD1
TGTGCCAGCCAGGGTCAATACAATGAGCAGTTCTTC,CASQGQYNEQFF,TRBV2,-,TRBJ2-1,-
TGTGCCATGAAGGGACAGGGAACTGAAGCTTTCTTT,CAMKGQGTEAFF,TRBV19,many,TRBJ1-1,TRBD1
TGTGCCAGCAGTTCAGGGATTAGTTTGGATTCACCCCTCCACTTT,CASSSGISLDSPLHF,TRBV27,-,TRBJ1-6,-
TGCAGCGTTGAAGCCGGGACTACTTTCAGCAATGAGCAGTTCTTC,CSVEAGTTFSNEQFF,TRBV29-1,-,TRBJ2-1,TRBD2
TGTGCCAGCAGTGCAGACAGGGGAGAGACCCAGTACTTC,CASSADRGETQYF,TRBV28,-,TRBJ2-5,TRBD1
TGTGCCAGCCCAGGGAGGGGGACAGGGGACTACGAGCAGTACTTC,CASPGRGTGDYEQYF,TRBV6-1,-,TRBJ2-7,TRBD1
TGTGCCAGCAGCCCTACAGGGTTTTATGGCACTGAAGCTTTCTTT,CASSPTGFYGTEAFF,TRBV2,-,TRBJ1-1,-
TGCGCCAGCAGGGAGAGGGACAGGGGGGACACCGGGGAGCTGTTTTTT,CASRERDRGDTGELFF,TRBV5-1,once,TRBJ2-2,TRBD1
TGCGCCAGCAGCTTGGTGCTAGCGGGAGGTGGGGATACGCAGTATTTT,CASSLVLAGGGDTQYF,TRBV5-1,-,TRBJ2-3,TRBD2
TGTGCCAGCAGCTCTACAGGGGGGAACACTGAAGCTTTCTTT,CASSSTGGNTEAFF,TRBV7-8,-,TRBJ1-1,TRBD1
TGTGCCAGCAGTTTATGCGTATTCGGGACAGGGTTTTGCGACGAGCAGTACTTC,CASSLCVFGTGFCDEQYF,TRBV28,once,TRBJ2-7,TRBD1
TGCGCCAGCAGCCAGCTAGCGAACACCGGGGAGCTGTTTTTT,CASSQLANTGELFF,TRBV4-3,-,TRBJ2-2,-
TGTGCCAGCATCCCCACTAGCGGCCCAGGGGATACGCAGTATTTT,CASIPTSGPGDTQYF,TRBV6-1,-,TRBJ2-3,TRBD2
TGTGCCAGCAGCGCCCCCGGGACAGGGGGGGAAGAGACCCAGTACTTC,CASSAPGTGGEETQYF,TRBV11-3,-,TRBJ2-5,TRBD1
TGTGCCTGGAGCAGGGAGGGGGAAAAACTGTTTTTT,CAWSREGEKLFF,TRBV30,once,TRBJ1-4,-
TGCAGCGTTGAATCGGCAGGGGGAGTGACCCAGTACTTC,CSVESAGGVTQYF,TRBV29-1,-,TRBJ2-5,TRBD1
TGTGCCAGCAGCACCGGACTAGCGTGGTCTGAGCAGTTCTTC,CASSTGLAWSEQFF,TRBV9,-,TRBJ2-1,TRBD2
TGTGCCAGCAGCTCGACGGACAGGGGGCTTGAGCAGTACTTC,CASSSTDRGLEQYF,TRBV5-4,-,TRBJ2-7,TRBD1
TGTGCCAGCAGTTACGGACAGGGAAACATTCAGTACTTC,CASSYGQGNIQYF,TRBV6-6,-,TRBJ2-4,TRBD1